The rows below give T cell receptor beta chains drawn from one sample of a study of cytomegalovirus exposure and HLA in healthy donors. Libraries were prepared by immunoSEQ multiplex PCR; TCRdb keeps only in-frame clonotypes and omits some of them. The table shows about 200,000 clones, with 82% occurring only once. Sequencing was carried out using PBMCs. These receptors all come from a woman in her forties or fifties in good health and CMV-seropositive. Both conserved end residues are part of each CDR3. Clone size, where shown, is once, few, many, or a class for clones that have expanded.

clone size,V gene,CDR3 protein
once,TRBV4-3,CASSRGENQPQHF
.,TRBV5-1,CASSPGDPLNTEAFF
.,TRBV13,CASSSNYEQYF
.,TRBV19,CASSIGQGAHSPLHF
.,TRBV4-1,CASSQASGVPYEQYF
few,TRBV29-1,CSVEKRLAGNEQFF
.,TRBV7-2,CASSLPGLRADTQYF
.,TRBV7-9,CASSPSGNTQYF
.,TRBV19,CASSQGSNQPQHF
.,TRBV18,CASSPGGNYGYTF
.,TRBV5-1,CASSLETGGSGSPLHF
.,TRBV28,CASSSHPGTGRGTEAFF
.,TRBV18,CASSPRRGTNTGELFF
.,TRBV27,CASSHPQGFGYTF
.,TRBV6-5,CASNERQGRQPQHF
.,TRBV28,CASSSGGQGTVYGYTF
.,TRBV27,CASSPRDMYTEAFF
.,TRBV4-1,CASSPTPRGRFHEQYF
.,TRBV11-2,CASSVRRGNEQFF
.,TRBV28,CASSTKDRPSYGYTF
.,TRBV6-1,CASQTGTDTDTQYF
.,TRBV5-1,CASSSLAGGDGEQFF
.,TRBV28,CASSPPRRNYGYTF
.,TRBV28,CAIGGASGGSSTDTQYF
.,TRBV19,CASSIGWDRPGHTEAFF
.,TRBV27,CASSPLRGSDQPQHF
.,TRBV6-5,CATKPGLAGQTQYF